This TCR beta chain was captured in a study of T cell responses to AZD1222 COVID-19 vaccine. Study conclusions and caveats: Close to half of all spike-specific TCRs reportedly target regions of the variants that are unmutated. Spike-specific TCR breadth rose after two AZD1222 doses, and depth rose as well. After the peak T cell response, and only then, were repertoires sampled. CD4 TCRs associated with vaccination spanned spike, dominating at 160-218 and 743-854.

Assay used: immunoSEQ multiplex PCR; TCRdb lists only in-frame clones, some missing. The sample lists 150,000 to 200,000 clones, 85% to 95% seen once, with 3.6% in the top ten. This CDR3 is 12 amino acids long. Trimming removed 0 bases from V and 7 bases from J, with 7 bases in between. Germline V gene lookup returns CDR1 SGDLS and CDR2 YYNGEE. Comments on this clone: Its antigen remains unidentified.

The chain joins TRBV9 to TRBJ1-1; the D is unclear. This receptor was obtained from an adult who received the MenACWY meningococcal vaccine as a control. Sequenced material: peripheral blood, taken 28 days after the second dose of the MenACWY control vaccine. CDR3 bases: TGTGCCAGCAGCGTAGGGCGGGGTGAAGCTTTCTTT. Protein product: CASSVGRGEAFF.